The rows below give T cell receptor beta chains drawn from one sample of a study of T cell repertoires in cytomegalovirus infection. From the reads, TCRdb called clonotypes with MiXCR, one entry per CDR3 protein. The data hold approximately 250,000 distinct CDR3 sequences, with over 20% observed a single time. The sample was CD8+ T cells from PBMCs. The receptors come from a human donor in good health (CMV status not recorded). Some clones in this sample may be carry-over from other donors' samples. Both conserved end residues are part of each CDR3. The order of the fields is clone size, V gene, D gene, J gene, CDR3 length, CDR3 DNA, CDR3 protein. The D gene is left open where the match is weak. Expanded clones are given a class, and other clones once, few, many or no size at all.

-	TRBV6-1	-	TRBJ2-3	16	TGTGCCAGCAGTCCACGGGCCCGGATTACCACAGATACGCAGTATTTT	CASSPRARITTDTQYF
many	TRBV7-2	TRBD1	TRBJ2-7	14	TGTGCCAGCAGCTTAAGGGACAGCTCCTACGAGCAGTACTTC	CASSLRDSSYEQYF
-	TRBV24-1	-	TRBJ1-4	14	TGTGCCAAAGCTCCAGGGATAACTAATGAAAAACTGTTTTTT	CAKAPGITNEKLFF
-	TRBV29-1	TRBD1	TRBJ2-1	15	TGCAGCGTTGTGGGGACAGGGGGCTCCTACAATGAGCAGTTCTTC	CSVVGTGGSYNEQFF
few	TRBV12-3/TRBV12-4	-	TRBJ1-2	12	TGTGCCAGCAGCTCCGGGCCCTCGGTCTACACCTTC	CASSSGPSVYTF
few	TRBV6-5	TRBD1	TRBJ2-7	15	TGTGCCAGCAGTAAACAGGGGACCCTAGCCTACGAGCAGTACTTC	CASSKQGTLAYEQYF
-	TRBV29-1	TRBD2	TRBJ2-1	15	TGCAGCGTTGACGATACTAGCGGGGGGGCCTGGGAGCAGTTCTTC	CSVDDTSGGAWEQFF
-	TRBV20-1	TRBD1	TRBJ1-1	12	TGCAGTGCTCCTAGACAGGGGCAGACTGCTTTCTTT	CSAPRQGQTAFF
many	TRBV6-1	TRBD1	TRBJ1-2	13	TGTGCCAGCAGTCCACAGGGGGCTGGAGGCTACACCTTC	CASSPQGAGGYTF
few	TRBV27	-	TRBJ2-3	15	TGTGCCAGCAGTTTAAGGTGGAACCCGATCGATACGCAGTATTTT	CASSLRWNPIDTQYF
many	TRBV7-3	-	TRBJ2-1	13	TGTGCCAGCAGCCCAGGTAGGGGGGAGGAGCAGTTCTTC	CASSPGRGEEQFF
few	TRBV7-9	-	TRBJ2-2	14	TGTGCCAGCTCGGGCCGGGGCCGTTTCGGGGAGCTGTTTTTT	CASSGRGRFGELFF
-	TRBV15	TRBD2	TRBJ2-5	20	TGTGCCACCAGCAGAGATGGTCCGCTTTCTAGCGGGGGGCGTCAAGAGACCCAGTACTTC	CATSRDGPLSSGGRQETQYF
many	TRBV7-8	-	TRBJ2-7	13	TGTGCCACTTCTAGGGCAGGGATTTACGAGCAGTACTTC	CATSRAGIYEQYF
many	TRBV7-6	TRBD1	TRBJ1-2	13	TGTGCCAGCAGCCCAGGGGGCTCCTATGGCTACACCTTC	CASSPGGSYGYTF
-	TRBV5-1	TRBD1	TRBJ2-7	14	TGCGCCAGCAACGGACAGGGCATTTCCTACGAGCAGTACTTC	CASNGQGISYEQYF
few	TRBV28	-	TRBJ2-7	12	TGTGCCAGCAGTTTTAGGAGAAACGAGCAGTACTTC	CASSFRRNEQYF
-	TRBV9	-	TRBJ1-2	13	TGTGCCAGCAGCGTAGCTAGCTGGAACGGCTACACCTTC	CASSVASWNGYTF
many	TRBV7-8	TRBD1	TRBJ2-1	16	TGTGCCAGCAGCATCGACAGGGGGCCCAGTTACAATGAGCAGTTCTTC	CASSIDRGPSYNEQFF
-	TRBV29-1	-	TRBJ2-1	13	TGCAGCGTTGTCGGTCAGAACTACAATGAGCAGTTCTTC	CSVVGQNYNEQFF